The clone carrying this T cell receptor beta chain has just one count. The data were obtained in a study of T-cell memory formation after mild COVID-19. A 5'RACE reaction primed in the constant segment made cDNA libraries of TCR alpha and TCR beta, and these carried sample barcodes and UMIs. TCRdb used MiXCR to reprocess the 5' RACE reads, holding one entry per CDR3 protein. Here the sample spans about 470,000 distinct CDR3 sequences, roughly 18% being singletons. Trimming removed 5 bases from V and 6 bases from J; junction bases left unmatched: 4. Germline lookup yields CDR1 DFQATT and CDR2 SNEGSKA (reference sequence). The CDR3 has 13 amino acids.

The sequenced sample was PBMCs or a T cell subset sorted from them (not recorded which). The source of this sequence is an adult woman who had mild COVID-19 (a few samples of this study predate the infection). Cell type and time point are not known. V is TRBV20-1 and J is TRBJ2-7; 13 bases are a match to TRBD2. CDR3 nucleotides: TGCAGTGCTGTCGGACTAGCGGGAGTCGAGCAGTACTTC. Its translation is CSAVGLAGVEQYF.